Listed here are 22 T cell receptor beta chains from one sample, sequenced in a study of blood T cell repertoires in COVID-19. The table came from immunoSEQ multiplex PCR; TCRdb's copy has only in-frame clones and leaves some out. The sample consists of roughly 120,000 clones, 70% to 85% of them appearing once. The specimen sequenced was peripheral blood. The receptors were gathered from a man aged 70-80 years with active or convalescent COVID-19.

The V call is TRBV13, the J call TRBJ2-1; 9 bases are a match to TRBD2. The CDR3 is 16 residues long. The germline gives CDR1 PRHDT, CDR2 FYEKMQ (reference sequence). The V segment lost 8 bases and the J segment 1 base; nucleotides outside the gene matches: 9. CDR3 amino acids: CASSSGGLGSYNEQFF. DNA for the CDR3: TGTGCCAGCTCGAGCGGGGGGTTAGGATCCTACAATGAGCAGTTCTTC.

The V and J genes are TRBV28 and TRBJ1-3; perhaps TRBD1 as D (5 bases). The CDR3 length is 16 residues. Germline V gene data show CDR1 as MDHEN and CDR2 as SYDVKM. The V end was cut by 3 bases, the J end by 3 bases, with 15 bases between. CDR3 sequence: CASSLGGVMRGNTIYF. The CDR3 DNA is TGTGCCAGCAGTTTGGGGGGGGTTATGCGTGGAAACACCATATATTTT.

This clone is a singleton in its sample. The rearrangement joins TRBV28 to TRBJ1-6; D perhaps matches TRBD1 (6 bases). The CDR3 is made up of 14 amino acids. V shed 11 bases and J shed 7 bases, with 18 bases lying between them. CDR1 and CDR2 (germline): MDHEN, SYDVKM. The CDR3 is CAHRGGPANSPLHF. The CDR3 DNA reads TGTGCCCACCGGGGGGGCCCAGCCAATTCACCCCTCCACTTT.

The chain carries TRBV5-1 and TRBJ1-3; D is unclear. CDR1 is SGHRS and CDR2 is YFSETQ in the germline V gene. V lost 2 bases and J 9 bases, leaving 15 bases between the germline ends. The CDR3 runs 14 residues. CDR3: CASSLSAVGSTIYF. CDR3 bases: TGCGCCAGCAGCTTATCGGCCGTTGGGAGCACCATATATTTT.

In its sample, this clone was seen a few times. V gene TRBV7-8 combines with J gene TRBJ1-2; possible D gene TRBD1, 6 bases. Trimming left V 0 bases short and J 5 bases short, with 13 bases between. This CDR3 has 15 residues. Germline CDR1 and CDR2: SGHVS and FQNEAQ. CDR3 DNA sequence: TGTGCCAGCAGCTTAGCGCATACAGGGAGTTATGGCTACACCTTC. This codes for CASSLAHTGSYGYTF.

This chain links TRBV28 with TRBJ1-6; D call uncertain. Trimming left V 8 bases short and J 14 bases short, with 10 bases between. This CDR3 is 10 amino acids long. Germline CDR1 reads MDHEN; CDR2 reads SYDVKM. CDR3 DNA: TGTGCCAGCGGCCCCAACACCCTCCACTTT. Its translation is CASGPNTLHF.

This chain links TRBV2 with TRBJ1-4; possibly TRBD1 for D (5 bases). Per germline, CDR1 SNHLY and CDR2 FYNNEI. The CDR3 covers 16 residues. The V end was cut by 1 base, the J end by 2 bases, with 11 bases between. CDR3 in DNA: TGTGCCAGCAGTGAAGTCGGTCGGGGGACTAATGAAAAACTGTTTTTT. Its translation: CASSEVGRGTNEKLFF.

This clone was picked up one time. J is TRBJ1-1 and V is TRBV28, with TRBD1 matching 7 bases. There are 13 residues in the CDR3. Germline CDR1 is MDHEN and CDR2 is SYDVKM. V shed 11 bases, J shed 1 base, and the junction held 7 bases outside the gene matches. CDR3 residues: CAAGQSQNTEAFF. The CDR3 coding sequence is TGTGCCGCGGGACAGAGCCAGAACACTGAAGCTTTCTTT.

This clone came up once. The chain couples TRBV5-4 to TRBJ2-1; 13 nucleotides match TRBD2. V lost 1 base, J lost 2 bases, and 3 bases stayed unmatched. The CDR3 has 17 residues. Germline-derived CDR1 and CDR2 are SGHNT and YYREEE (reference sequence). The CDR3 nucleotides are TGTGCCAGCAGCTTGACTAGCGGGAGGGGGGCCTACAATGAGCAGTTCTTC. Its translation is CASSLTSGRGAYNEQFF. Based on the CDR3 plus reference TRBV5-4 and TRBJ2-1, the full variable domain is ETGVTQSPTHLIKTRGQQVTLRCSSQSGHNTVSWYQQALGQGPQFIFQYYREEENGRGNFPPRFSGLQFPNYSSELNVNALELDDSALYLCASSLTSGRGAYNEQFFGPGTRLTVL.

The chain joins TRBV10-3 to TRBJ2-3; TRBD2 agrees at 12 bases. The CDR3 is made up of 15 amino acids. Germline loops: CDR1 ENHRY, CDR2 SYGVKD. The V and J ends lost 6 bases and 5 bases, in that order; junction bases with no gene match: 6. CDR3 nucleotides: TGTGCCATCAGCGGGACTAGCGGGTTAGTAGATACGCAGTATTTT. This sequence encodes CAISGTSGLVDTQYF.

This rearrangement joins TRBV18 to TRBJ2-3; 8 nucleotides align to TRBD1. Unmatched junction bases numbered 4, after V lost 5 bases and J lost 0 bases. The CDR3 contains 15 residues. Looked up from germline, CDR1 is KGHSH and CDR2 is LQKENI. The CDR3 nucleotides are TGTGCCAGCTCATTCGGGACAGGCAGCACAGATACGCAGTATTTT. Translated, it gives CASSFGTGSTDTQYF.

This chain connects TRBV18 to TRBJ1-2; 7 bases agree with TRBD1. V was pared by 1 base and J by 5 bases, with 4 bases of the junction left unmatched. From germline, CDR1 is KGHSH and CDR2 LQKENI. The CDR3 is made up of 14 amino acids. Here the CDR3 reads CASSPRQGEYGYTF. DNA of the CDR3: TGTGCCAGCTCACCACGACAGGGTGAATATGGCTACACCTTC. Variable domain in full (rest from reference TRBV18 and TRBJ1-2): NAGVMQNPRHLVRRRGQEARLRCSPMKGHSHVYWYRQLPEEGLKFMVYLQKENIIDESGMPKERFSAEFPKEGPSILRIQQVVRGDSAAYFCASSPRQGEYGYTFGSGTRLTVV.

The chain couples TRBV4-2 to TRBJ2-1; 12 bases match TRBD2. The germline gives CDR1 LGHNA, CDR2 YNFKEQ. This CDR3 region has 18 residues. The junction had 10 bases not matched to a gene; V was cut back by 1 base and J by 6 bases. CDR3 residues: CASSQVRPTSGSPNEQFF. DNA for the CDR3: TGTGCCAGCAGCCAAGTCAGGCCGACTAGCGGGAGCCCCAATGAGCAGTTCTTC.

This sequence joins TRBV20-1 and TRBJ2-7; 10 nucleotides align to TRBD1. CDR1 is DFQATT, CDR2 SNEGSKA, per germline (reference sequence). V lost 3 bases to trimming and J lost 2 bases; unmatched junction nucleotides: 10. The CDR3 totals 16 residues. This CDR3 is CSASRDRGSSAYEQYF. The CDR3 DNA sequence: TGCAGTGCTAGTAGGGACAGGGGCTCGTCCGCCTACGAGCAGTACTTC.

The V and J genes are TRBV5-1 and TRBJ1-1, with 8 bases matching TRBD1. Germline loops: CDR1 SGHRS, CDR2 YFSETQ. V was clipped by 4 bases and J by 1 base; unmatched bases: 9. CDR3 length: 16 amino acids. CDR3 residues: CASSLPTTGANTEAFF. DNA of the CDR3: TGCGCCAGCAGCCTACCTACGACAGGGGCGAACACTGAAGCTTTCTTT.

This chain joins TRBV7-9 and TRBJ1-1; D is possibly TRBD1 (6 bases). Germline lookup yields CDR1 SEHNR and CDR2 FQNEAQ (reference sequence). This CDR3 is built from 16 residues. Trimming removed 2 bases from V and 7 bases from J, with 20 bases in between. In DNA, the CDR3 is TGTGCCAGCAGCTTACCCACAGGGATGGGAACAAGTGAAGCTTTCTTT. Translation: CASSLPTGMGTSEAFF.

The V call is TRBV7-9, the J call TRBJ2-5; TRBD2 might be the D (5 bases). V lost 1 base, J lost 0 bases, and 6 bases lay in between. Looked up from germline, CDR1 is SEHNR and CDR2 is FQNEAQ (reference sequence). The CDR3 has 14 amino acids. CDR3 nucleotide sequence: TGTGCCAGCAGCTTAGGGCGGGACCAAGAGACCCAGTACTTC. Translated, it gives CASSLGRDQETQYF.

V usage is TRBV19 and J usage is TRBJ2-7, with a weak D call TRBD1 (6 bases). Trimming removed 5 bases at V and 3 bases at J, with 14 bases between. Looked up from germline, CDR1 is LNHDA and CDR2 is SQIVND (reference sequence). This CDR3 is 14 amino acids long. The CDR3 DNA is TGTGCCAGTAGTCCCCGGAAGGGGGTCTACGAGCAGTACTTC. Translation gives CASSPRKGVYEQYF.

This rearrangement joins TRBV7-2 to TRBJ2-7; 7 bases are shared with TRBD2. V gave up 5 bases and J gave up 5 bases; unmatched junction bases: 15. This CDR3 is built from 16 residues. Germline V gene data show CDR1 as SGHTA and CDR2 as FQGNSA. The CDR3 here is CASSRRSGGSFDEQYF. The CDR3 nucleotides read TGTGCCAGCAGCAGACGGTCTGGCGGGAGTTTCGACGAGCAGTACTTC.

V usage is TRBV9 and J usage is TRBJ1-1, with a weak D call TRBD1 (5 bases). V shed 0 bases and J shed 0 bases, with 12 bases lying between them. The germline gives CDR1 SGDLS, CDR2 YYNGEE. There are 16 residues in the CDR3. The CDR3 spells CASSVGGGGLNTEAFF. The CDR3 DNA is TGTGCCAGCAGCGTAGGCGGGGGAGGCTTGAACACTGAAGCTTTCTTT.

The chain is built from TRBV7-2 and TRBJ1-2; maybe TRBD1 (6 bases). The CDR3 contains 18 residues. Per the germline V gene, CDR1 is SGHTA and CDR2 is FQGNSA. The V gene lost 2 bases and the J gene lost 3 bases, with 22 bases spanning the gap. In nucleotides, the CDR3 is TGTGCCAGCAGCTTAAGGTCGGGGGGCGATGGCGGGGACTATGGCTACACCTTC. Residues: CASSLRSGGDGGDYGYTF. The whole variable domain, remainder taken from reference TRBV7-2 and TRBJ1-2, is GAGVSQSPSNKVTEKGKDVELRCDPISGHTALYWYRQSLGQGLEFLIYFQGNSAPDKSGLPSDRFSAERTGGSVSTLTIQRTQQEDSAVYLCASSLRSGGDGGDYGYTFGSGTRLTVV.

The rearrangement joins TRBV7-3 to TRBJ1-1; possible D gene TRBD1, 5 bases. The CDR3 covers 13 residues. Germline V CDR1 and CDR2: SGHTA, FQGTGA. Trimming took 5 bases from V and 1 from J, leaving 8 bases between them. CDR3 sequence: CASSRGKNTEAFF. In nucleotides, the CDR3 is TGTGCCAGCAGCCGGGGGAAGAACACTGAAGCTTTCTTT.